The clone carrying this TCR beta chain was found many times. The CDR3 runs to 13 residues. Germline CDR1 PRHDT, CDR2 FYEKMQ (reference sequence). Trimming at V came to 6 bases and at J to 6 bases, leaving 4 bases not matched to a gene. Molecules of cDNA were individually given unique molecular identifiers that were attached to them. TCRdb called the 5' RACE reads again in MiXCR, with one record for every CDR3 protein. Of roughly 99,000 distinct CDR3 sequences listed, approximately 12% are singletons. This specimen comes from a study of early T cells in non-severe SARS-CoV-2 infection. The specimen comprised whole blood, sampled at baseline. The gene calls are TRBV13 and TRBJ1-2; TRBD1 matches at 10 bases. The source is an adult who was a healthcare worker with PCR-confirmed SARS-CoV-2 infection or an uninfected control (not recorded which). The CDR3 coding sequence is TGTGCCAGCAGGCCGGGACAGGGGAATGGCTACACCTTC. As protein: CASRPGQGNGYTF. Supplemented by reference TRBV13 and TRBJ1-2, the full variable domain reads AAGVIQSPRHLIKEKRETATLKCYPIPRHDTVYWYQQGPGQDPQFLISFYEKMQSDKGSIPDRFSAQQFSDYHSELNMSSLELGDSALYFCASRPGQGNGYTFGSGTRLTVV.